This T cell receptor (beta chain) appears in the sequencing data of a study of blood T cell repertoires in COVID-19. Trimming left V 3 bases short and J 0 bases short, with 9 bases between. Germline values: CDR1 SGHNT, CDR2 YENEEA. The CDR3 spans 15 residues. It was during active infection that Seattle patients were enrolled and then longitudinally followed. This clone came up once. Profiling relied on immunoSEQ multiplex PCR, and the TCRdb table lists in-frame clones only, not all of them. The data show roughly 130,000 clones, roughly 90% seen once. What was sequenced was peripheral blood. V and J are TRBV11-3 and TRBJ1-3; D is unclear. This sequence was found in a human donor with COVID-19, enrolled during active disease. The donor label of this sample is uncertain. CDR3 residues: CASSLDFDSGNTIYF. CDR3 bases: TGTGCCAGCAGCTTGGACTTCGACTCTGGAAACACCATATATTTT.